The 5 T cell receptor beta chains below all came from one sample that was sequenced in a study of cytomegalovirus exposure and HLA in healthy donors. Primers for the PCR totalled 60 Vbeta and 13 Jbeta. Only in-frame clones appear in the TCRdb table, and some are missing; sequencing was by immunoSEQ multiplex PCR. The sample lists around 94,000 clones, around 78% occurring once. The sample was PBMCs. Source of these receptors: a woman aged 40 to 55 in good health and CMV-seropositive.

The J gene is TRBJ1-4, the V gene TRBV27, with unresolved D. V dropped 6 bases and J dropped 3 bases, with 14 bases sitting between them. The CDR3 sequence is 15 residues long. Germline CDR1 MNHEY, CDR2 SMNVEV (reference sequence). CDR3 coding DNA: TGTGCCAGCAGCCTAGGCGGGTGGGCTAATGAAAAACTGTTTTTT. Its translation: CASSLGGWANEKLFF.

J is TRBJ2-7 and V is TRBV5-3; 7 nucleotides agree with TRBD1. TRBV5-3 is marked as an open reading frame, function uncertain. J gave up 2 bases and V 0 bases, and 11 bases lay outside the gene matches. The CDR3 has 17 amino acids. In DNA form, the CDR3 reads TGTGCCAGAAGCTTGGCCACACAGGGGTCTACCACCTACGAGCAGTACTTC. This sequence encodes CARSLATQGSTTYEQYF.

The CDR3 sequence: CASSATGGYNEQFF. The DNA of the CDR3 is TGCGCCAGCAGCGCAACCGGGGGCTACAATGAGCAGTTCTTC. The chain couples TRBV5-1 to TRBJ2-1; tentative D call: TRBD2 (6 bases). Germline-derived CDR1 and CDR2 are SGHRS and YFSETQ. The CDR3 sequence is 14 residues long. V was trimmed by 4 bases and J by 3 bases, leaving 11 bases between them.

The count of this clone is one. Germline and junction disagree at one end, which may indicate a read error. V and J are TRBV7-7 and TRBJ2-3; D may be TRBD1 (6 bases). CDR1 and CDR2 from the germline V gene are SSHAT and FNYEAQ (reference sequence). The CDR3 is made up of 16 amino acids. This CDR3 is CASSPVGGREADTQYF. DNA of the CDR3: TGTGCTAGCAGCCCAGTAGGGGGTAGGGAAGCAGATACGCAGTATTTT.

V usage is TRBV30 and J usage is TRBJ2-5, with a possible D match to TRBD1 (5 bases). The V end was cut by 0 bases, the J end by 4 bases, with 12 bases between. This CDR3 is built from 14 residues. Germline CDR1 GTSNPN, CDR2 SVGIG (reference sequence). CDR3 nucleotides: TGTGCCTGGAGTGTGGGGCAGGGTAGAGAGACCCAGTACTTC. It codes for CAWSVGQGRETQYF.